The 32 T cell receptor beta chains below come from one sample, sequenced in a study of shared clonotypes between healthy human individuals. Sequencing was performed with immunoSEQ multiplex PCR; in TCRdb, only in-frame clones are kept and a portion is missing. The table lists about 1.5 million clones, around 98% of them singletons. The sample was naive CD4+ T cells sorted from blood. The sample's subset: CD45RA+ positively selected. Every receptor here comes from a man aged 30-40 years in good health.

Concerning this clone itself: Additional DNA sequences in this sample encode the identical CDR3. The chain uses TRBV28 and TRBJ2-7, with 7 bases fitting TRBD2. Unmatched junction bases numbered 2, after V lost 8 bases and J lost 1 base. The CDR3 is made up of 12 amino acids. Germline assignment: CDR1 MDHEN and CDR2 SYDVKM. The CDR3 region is CASGGRSYEQYF. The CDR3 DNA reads TGTGCCAGCGGCGGGAGATCCTACGAGCAGTACTTC.

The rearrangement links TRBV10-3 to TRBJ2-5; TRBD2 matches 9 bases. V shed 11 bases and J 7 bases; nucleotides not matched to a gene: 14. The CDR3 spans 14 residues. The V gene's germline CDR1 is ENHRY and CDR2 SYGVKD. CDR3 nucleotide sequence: TGTGCCGCCGCGAGTAGTGGAGCGGGAGGGACCCAGTACTTC. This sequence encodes CAAASSGAGGTQYF.

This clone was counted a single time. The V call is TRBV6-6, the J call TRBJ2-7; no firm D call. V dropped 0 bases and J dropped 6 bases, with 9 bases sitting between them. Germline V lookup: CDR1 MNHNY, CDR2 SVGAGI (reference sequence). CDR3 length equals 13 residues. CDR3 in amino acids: CASSYSTLVEQYF. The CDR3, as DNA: TGTGCCAGCAGTTACTCGACGCTAGTCGAGCAGTACTTC.

The DNA of the CDR3 is TGCGCCAGCAGTGACGGGTTGAACACTGAAGCTTTCTTT. Protein sequence: CASSDGLNTEAFF. V and J are TRBV10-1 and TRBJ1-1; D remains unclear. The CDR3 runs 13 residues. Trimming took 3 bases from V and 0 from J, leaving 5 bases between them. Germline V gives CDR1 WNHNN, CDR2 SYGVQD (reference sequence).

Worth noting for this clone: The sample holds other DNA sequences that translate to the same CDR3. The DNA for the CDR3 is TGTGCCAGCAGCTTAGGGACTAGCGGGAGTCCAGATACGCAGTATTTT. It specifies CASSLGTSGSPDTQYF. The chain has TRBV7-6 and TRBJ2-3; 13 bases are a match to TRBD2. The J segment lost 4 bases and the V segment lost 1 base, leaving 2 bases of the junction unmatched. CDR1 and CDR2 from the germline V gene are SGHVS and FNYEAQ. The CDR3 consists of 16 residues. Filled out from reference TRBV7-6 and TRBJ2-3, the complete variable domain reads GAGVSQSPRYKVTKRGQDVALRCDPISGHVSLYWYRQALGQGPEFLTYFNYEAQQDKSGLPNDRFSAERPEGSISTLTIQRTEQRDSAMYRCASSLGTSGSPDTQYFGPGTRLTVL.

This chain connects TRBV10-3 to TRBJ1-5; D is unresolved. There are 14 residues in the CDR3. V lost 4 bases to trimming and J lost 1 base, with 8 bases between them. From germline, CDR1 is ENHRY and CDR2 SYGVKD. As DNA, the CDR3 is TGTGCCATCAGTGTCTCGGGGAGCAATCAGCCCCAGCATTTT. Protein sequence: CAISVSGSNQPQHF.

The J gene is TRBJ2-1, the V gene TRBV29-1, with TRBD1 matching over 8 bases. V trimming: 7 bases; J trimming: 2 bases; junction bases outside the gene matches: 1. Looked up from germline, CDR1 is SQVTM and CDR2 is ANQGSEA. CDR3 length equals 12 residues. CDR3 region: CSAGQAYNEQFF. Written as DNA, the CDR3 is TGCAGCGCGGGACAGGCCTACAATGAGCAGTTCTTC.

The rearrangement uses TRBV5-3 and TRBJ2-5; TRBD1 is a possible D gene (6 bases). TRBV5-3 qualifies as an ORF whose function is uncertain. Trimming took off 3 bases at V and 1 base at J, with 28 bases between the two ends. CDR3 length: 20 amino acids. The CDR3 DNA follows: TGTGCCAGAAGCTCCCCACAGGGTCTGGGCCCCATTGACTTCCAAGAGACCCAGTACTTC. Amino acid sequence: CARSSPQGLGPIDFQETQYF.

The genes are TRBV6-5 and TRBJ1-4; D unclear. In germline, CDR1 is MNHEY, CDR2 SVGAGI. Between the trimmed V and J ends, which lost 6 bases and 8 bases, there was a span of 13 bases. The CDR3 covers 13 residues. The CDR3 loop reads CASRHSEVEKLFF. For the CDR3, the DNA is TGTGCCAGCAGGCACTCGGAGGTCGAAAAACTGTTTTTT.

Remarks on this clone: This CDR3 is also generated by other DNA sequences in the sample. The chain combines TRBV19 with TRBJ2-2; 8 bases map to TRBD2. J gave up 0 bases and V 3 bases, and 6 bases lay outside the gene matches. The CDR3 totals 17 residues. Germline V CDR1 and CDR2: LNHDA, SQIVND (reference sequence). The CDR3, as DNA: TGTGCCAGTAGTATTAGTTTACTAGCGGCGAACACCGGGGAGCTGTTTTTT. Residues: CASSISLLAANTGELFF.

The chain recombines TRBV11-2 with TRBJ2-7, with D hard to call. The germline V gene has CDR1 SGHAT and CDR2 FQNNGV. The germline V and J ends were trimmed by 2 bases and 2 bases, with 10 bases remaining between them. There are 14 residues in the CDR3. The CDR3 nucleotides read TGTGCCAGCAGCTTAAACAGCATAACCTACGAGCAGTACTTC. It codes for CASSLNSITYEQYF. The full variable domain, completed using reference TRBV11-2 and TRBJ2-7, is EAGVAQSPRYKIIEKRQSVAFWCNPISGHATLYWYQQILGQGPKLLIQFQNNGVVDDSQLPKDRFSAERLKGVDSTLKIQPAKLEDSAVYLCASSLNSITYEQYFGPGTRLTVT.

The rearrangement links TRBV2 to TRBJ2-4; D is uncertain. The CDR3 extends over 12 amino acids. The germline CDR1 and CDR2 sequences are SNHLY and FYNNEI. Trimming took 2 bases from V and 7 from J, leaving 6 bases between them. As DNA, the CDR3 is TGTGCCAGCAGTGAATTGGGGAACATTCAGTACTTC. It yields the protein CASSELGNIQYF.

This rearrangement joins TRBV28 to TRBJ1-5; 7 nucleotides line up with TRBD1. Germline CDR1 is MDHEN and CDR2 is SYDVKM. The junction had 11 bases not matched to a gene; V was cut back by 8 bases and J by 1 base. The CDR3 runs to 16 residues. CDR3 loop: CASGEVQGISNQPQHF. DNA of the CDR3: TGTGCCAGCGGGGAAGTACAGGGGATCAGCAATCAGCCCCAGCATTTT. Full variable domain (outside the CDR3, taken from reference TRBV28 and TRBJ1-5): DVKVTQSSRYLVKRTGEKVFLECVQDMDHENMFWYRQDPGLGLRLIYFSYDVKMKEKGDIPEGYSVSREKKERFSLILESASTNQTSMYLCASGEVQGISNQPQHFGDGTRLSIL.

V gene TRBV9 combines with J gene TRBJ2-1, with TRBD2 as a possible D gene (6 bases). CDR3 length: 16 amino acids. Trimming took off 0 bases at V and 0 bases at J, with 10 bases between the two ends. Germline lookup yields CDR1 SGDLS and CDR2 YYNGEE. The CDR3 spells CASSVALAPSYNEQFF. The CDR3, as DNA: TGTGCCAGCAGCGTAGCACTAGCTCCCTCCTACAATGAGCAGTTCTTC.

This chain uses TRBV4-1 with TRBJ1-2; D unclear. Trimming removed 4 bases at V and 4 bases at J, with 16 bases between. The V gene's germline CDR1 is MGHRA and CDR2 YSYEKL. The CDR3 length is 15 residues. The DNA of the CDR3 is TGCGCCAGCAGCCCCTTAATCGGACCCCTCTATGGCTACACCTTC. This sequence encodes CASSPLIGPLYGYTF.

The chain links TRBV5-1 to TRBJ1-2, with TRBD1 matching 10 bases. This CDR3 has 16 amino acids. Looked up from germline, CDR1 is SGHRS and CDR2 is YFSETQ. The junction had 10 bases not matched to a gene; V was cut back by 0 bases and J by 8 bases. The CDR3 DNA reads TGCGCCAGCAGCTTGGCCGCGACAGGGGGCCAGATGGGCTACACCTTC. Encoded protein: CASSLAATGGQMGYTF.

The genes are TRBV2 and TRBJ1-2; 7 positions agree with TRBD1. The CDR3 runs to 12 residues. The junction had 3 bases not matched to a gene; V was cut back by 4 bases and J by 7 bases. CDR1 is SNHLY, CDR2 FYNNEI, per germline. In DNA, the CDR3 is TGTGCCAGCAGTGGAGGGACAGCTGGCTACACCTTC. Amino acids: CASSGGTAGYTF.

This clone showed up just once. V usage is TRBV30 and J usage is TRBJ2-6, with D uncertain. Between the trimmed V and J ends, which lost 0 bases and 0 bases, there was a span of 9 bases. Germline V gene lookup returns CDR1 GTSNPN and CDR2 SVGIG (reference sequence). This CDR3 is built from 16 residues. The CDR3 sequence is CAWSVGTASGANVLTF. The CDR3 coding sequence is TGTGCCTGGAGTGTCGGAACAGCCTCTGGGGCCAACGTCCTGACTTTC.

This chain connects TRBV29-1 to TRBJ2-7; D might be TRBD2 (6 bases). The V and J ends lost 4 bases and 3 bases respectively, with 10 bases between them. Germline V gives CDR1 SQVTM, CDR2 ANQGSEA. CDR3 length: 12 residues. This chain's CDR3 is CSVGGGNYEQYF. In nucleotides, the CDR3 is TGCAGCGTTGGGGGCGGGAACTACGAGCAGTACTTC.

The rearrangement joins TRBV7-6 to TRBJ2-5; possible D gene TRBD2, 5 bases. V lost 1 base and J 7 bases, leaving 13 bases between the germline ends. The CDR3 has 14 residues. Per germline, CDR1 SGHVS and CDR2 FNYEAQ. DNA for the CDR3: TGTGCCAGCAGCTTAGTGGTAGACGAGGGGACCCAGTACTTC. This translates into CASSLVVDEGTQYF.

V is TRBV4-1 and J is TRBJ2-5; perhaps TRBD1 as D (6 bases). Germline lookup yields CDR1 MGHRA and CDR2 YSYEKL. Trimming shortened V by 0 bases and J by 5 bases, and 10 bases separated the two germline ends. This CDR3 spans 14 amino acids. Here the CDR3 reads CASSQEQGRETQYF. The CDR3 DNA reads TGCGCCAGCAGCCAAGAACAGGGACGGGAGACCCAGTACTTC.

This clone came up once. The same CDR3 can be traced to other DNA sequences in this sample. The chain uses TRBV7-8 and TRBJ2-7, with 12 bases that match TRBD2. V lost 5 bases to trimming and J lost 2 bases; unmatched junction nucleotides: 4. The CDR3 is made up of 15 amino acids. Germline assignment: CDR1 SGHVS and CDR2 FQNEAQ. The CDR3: CASSPLAGGPYEQYF. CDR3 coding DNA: TGTGCCAGCAGCCCCCTAGCGGGAGGGCCCTACGAGCAGTACTTC.

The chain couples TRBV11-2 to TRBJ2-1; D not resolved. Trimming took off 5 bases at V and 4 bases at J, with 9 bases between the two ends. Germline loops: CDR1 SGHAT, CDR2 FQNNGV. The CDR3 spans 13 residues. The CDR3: CASSPTRYNEQFF. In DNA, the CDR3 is TGTGCCAGCAGCCCGACACGTTACAATGAGCAGTTCTTC.

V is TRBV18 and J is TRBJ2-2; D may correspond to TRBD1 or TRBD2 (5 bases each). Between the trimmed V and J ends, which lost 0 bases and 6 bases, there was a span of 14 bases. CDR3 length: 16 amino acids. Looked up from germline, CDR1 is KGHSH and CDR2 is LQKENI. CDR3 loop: CASSPPSGSPPGELFF. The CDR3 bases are TGTGCCAGCTCACCACCGTCAGGGAGTCCCCCCGGGGAGCTGTTTTTT.

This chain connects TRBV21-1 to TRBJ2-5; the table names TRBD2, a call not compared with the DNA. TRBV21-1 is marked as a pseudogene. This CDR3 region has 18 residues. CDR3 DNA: TGTGCCAGCAGCAAGGCCGGACTAGCGGGAGAGCGGGAGGAGACCCAGTACTTC. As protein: CASSKAGLAGEREETQYF.

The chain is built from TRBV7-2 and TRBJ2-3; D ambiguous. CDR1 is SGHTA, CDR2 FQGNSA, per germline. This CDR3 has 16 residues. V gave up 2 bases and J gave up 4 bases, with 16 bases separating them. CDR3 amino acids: CASSLKLGLPPDTQYF. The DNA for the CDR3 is TGTGCCAGCAGCTTAAAATTAGGGTTACCCCCAGATACGCAGTATTTT. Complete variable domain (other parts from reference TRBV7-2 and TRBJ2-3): GAGVSQSPSNKVTEKGKDVELRCDPISGHTALYWYRQSLGQGLEFLIYFQGNSAPDKSGLPSDRFSAERTGGSVSTLTIQRTQQEDSAVYLCASSLKLGLPPDTQYFGPGTRLTVL.

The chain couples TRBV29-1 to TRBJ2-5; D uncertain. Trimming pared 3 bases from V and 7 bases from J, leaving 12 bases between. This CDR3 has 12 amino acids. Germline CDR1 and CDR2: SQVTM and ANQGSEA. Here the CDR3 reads CSVDAAPGTQYF. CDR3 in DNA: TGCAGCGTTGACGCTGCGCCCGGGACCCAGTACTTC.

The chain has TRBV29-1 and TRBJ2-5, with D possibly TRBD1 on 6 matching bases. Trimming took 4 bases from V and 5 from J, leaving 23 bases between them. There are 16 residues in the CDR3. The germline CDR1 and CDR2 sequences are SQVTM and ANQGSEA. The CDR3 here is CSVAGHRRGGTETQYF. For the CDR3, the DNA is TGCAGCGTTGCGGGACACCGTCGGGGTGGTACGGAGACCCAGTACTTC. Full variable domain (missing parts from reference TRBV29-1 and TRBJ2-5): SAVISQKPSRDICQRGTSLTIQCQVDSQVTMMFWYRQQPGQSLTLIATANQGSEATYESGFVIDKFPISRPNLTFSTLTVSNMSPEDSSIYLCSVAGHRRGGTETQYFGPGTRLLVL.

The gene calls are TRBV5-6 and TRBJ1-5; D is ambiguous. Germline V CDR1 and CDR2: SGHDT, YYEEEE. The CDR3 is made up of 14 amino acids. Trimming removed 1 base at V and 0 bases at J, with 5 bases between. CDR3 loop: CASSLKGSNQPQHF. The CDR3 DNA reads TGTGCCAGCAGCTTGAAAGGTAGCAATCAGCCCCAGCATTTT.

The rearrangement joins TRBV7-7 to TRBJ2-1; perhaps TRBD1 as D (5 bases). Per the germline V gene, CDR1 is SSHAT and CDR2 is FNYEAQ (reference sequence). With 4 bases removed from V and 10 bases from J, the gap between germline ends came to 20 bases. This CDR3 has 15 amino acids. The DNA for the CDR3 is TGTGCCAGCAGCTCTTCCAGGGTTACACTCGGGGAGCAGTTCTTC. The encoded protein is CASSSSRVTLGEQFF.

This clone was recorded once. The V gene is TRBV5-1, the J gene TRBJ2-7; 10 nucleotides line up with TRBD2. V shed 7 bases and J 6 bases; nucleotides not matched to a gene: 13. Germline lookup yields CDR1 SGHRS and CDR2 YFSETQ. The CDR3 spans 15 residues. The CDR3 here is CASGSLAGVRGEQYF. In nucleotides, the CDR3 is TGCGCCAGCGGCTCCCTAGCGGGAGTTCGAGGCGAGCAGTACTTC. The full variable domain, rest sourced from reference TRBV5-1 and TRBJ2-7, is KAGVTQTPRYLIKTRGQQVTLSCSPISGHRSVSWYQQTPGQGLQFLFEYFSETQRNKGNFPGRFSGRQFSNSRSEMNVSTLELGDSALYLCASGSLAGVRGEQYFGPGTRLTVT.

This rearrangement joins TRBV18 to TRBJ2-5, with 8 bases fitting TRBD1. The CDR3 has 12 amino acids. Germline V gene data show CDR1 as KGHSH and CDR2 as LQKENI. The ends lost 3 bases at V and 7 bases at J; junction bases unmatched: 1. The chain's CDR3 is CASSPDRVTQYF. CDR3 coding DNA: TGTGCCAGCTCACCGGACAGGGTGACCCAGTACTTC.